Each of the 17 T cell receptor beta chains below was sequenced from the same sample in a study of identical twins (dated by TCRdb to the mid-2010s). The method behind the library was 5' RACE. Sequenced using an Illumina HiSeq 2000. TCRdb's own reprocessing of the public reads used fastp at Q25 and MiXCR and kept productive beta chains. Rows matching on CDR3 protein sequence are summarized as one entry with the most common DNA and genes. The sample profile shows approximately 1.8 million distinct CDR3 sequences; less than 40% of them were found once. The ten largest make up around 0.3% of the sample. The source material was cord blood. These receptors originate from a newborn girl in good health.

This clonotype was seen a few times. The genes are TRBV10-2 and TRBJ2-5; 11 bases line up with TRBD2. The CDR3 runs 14 residues. From germline, CDR1 is WSHSY and CDR2 SAAADI. The V and J ends lost 6 bases and 4 bases, in that order; junction bases with no gene match: 4. This CDR3 reads CASRTGLAGETQYF. CDR3 coding DNA: TGCGCCAGCAGGACAGGACTAGCGGGAGAGACCCAGTACTTC.

This clonotype was counted a few times. The chain has TRBV5-1 and TRBJ2-2; D uncertain. The CDR3 has 13 residues. V lost 4 bases to trimming and J lost 1 base, with 5 bases between them. Per the germline V gene, CDR1 is SGHRS and CDR2 is YFSETQ. The CDR3 coding sequence is TGCGCCAGCAGCCCCTGGAACACCGGGGAGCTGTTTTTT. Translation gives CASSPWNTGELFF.

In this sample, this clonotype turned up a few times. The J gene is TRBJ1-5, the V gene TRBV28, with D perhaps TRBD1 (5 bases). Trimming shortened V by 3 bases and J by 7 bases, and 34 bases separated the two germline ends. Per the germline V gene, CDR1 is MDHEN and CDR2 is SYDVKM. This CDR3 comprises 21 residues. The CDR3 here is CASSFMNTGVSPYPFGQPQHF. The CDR3 coding sequence is TGTGCCAGCAGTTTTATGAACACGGGGGTGTCTCCCTACCCCTTTGGGCAGCCCCAGCATTTT.

This clonotype occurred once. V gene TRBV20-1 combines with J gene TRBJ2-1, with D possibly TRBD2 on 6 matching bases. Trimming took off 8 bases at V and 0 bases at J, with 17 bases between the two ends. The CDR3 is made up of 15 amino acids. Germline V CDR1 and CDR2: DFQATT, SNEGSKA (reference sequence). CDR3 in DNA: TGCAGTCCCTCGAGCGGGCCCAGCTCCTACAATGAGCAGTTCTTC. The encoded protein is CSPSSGPSSYNEQFF.

This clonotype was seen more than once but under ten times. V and J are TRBV2 and TRBJ1-2, with no clear D. Germline CDR1 is SNHLY and CDR2 is FYNNEI. The CDR3 runs 14 residues. The ends were cut back, 1 base at V and 3 bases at J, with 9 bases in the middle. CDR3 sequence reads: CASSEGSEDYGYTF. Written as DNA, the CDR3 is TGTGCCAGCAGTGAAGGTTCGGAGGACTATGGCTACACCTTC.

This clonotype appeared a few times. V is TRBV4-2 and J is TRBJ2-5; 15 bases are a match to TRBD2. V was pared by 4 bases and J by 5 bases, with 8 bases of the junction left unmatched. Germline V gene lookup returns CDR1 LGHNA and CDR2 YNFKEQ. This CDR3 comprises 17 residues. This CDR3 is CASSLGLAGGSDETQYF. The CDR3 DNA reads TGTGCCAGCAGCCTAGGACTAGCGGGGGGGTCAGATGAGACCCAGTACTTC.

Regarding this clonotype: A much bigger clone sits one base away, suggesting this may be a read error. The V call is TRBV24-1, the J call TRBJ2-5; D not resolved. This CDR3 has 12 amino acids. The V and J ends lost 6 bases and 1 base respectively, with 5 bases between them. Per the germline V gene, CDR1 is KGHDR and CDR2 is SFDVKD. The CDR3 bases are TGTGCCACCAGTTTTGGCCAAGAGACCCAGTACTTC. It yields the protein CATSFGQETQYF.

The genes are TRBV4-1 and TRBJ2-7; D remains ambiguous. Trimming pared 1 base from V and 3 bases from J, leaving 10 bases between. Germline CDR1 is MGHRA and CDR2 is YSYEKL. The CDR3 runs 14 residues. Here the CDR3 DNA reads TGCGCCAGCAGCCAAGGATGGGCAAACTACGAGCAGTACTTC. Its translation is CASSQGWANYEQYF.

The rearrangement uses TRBV5-1 and TRBJ2-2; the match to TRBD2 covers 7 bases. V shed 4 bases, J shed 4 bases, and the junction held 7 bases outside the gene matches. CDR3 length: 15 residues. Germline lookup yields CDR1 SGHRS and CDR2 YFSETQ. This CDR3 reads CASSGSGRFTGELFF. CDR3 coding DNA: TGCGCCAGCAGCGGTAGCGGGCGATTCACCGGGGAGCTGTTTTTT.

The chain is built from TRBV29-1 and TRBJ2-1; D remains ambiguous. CDR1 SQVTM and CDR2 ANQGSEA come from the germline V gene. Trimming left V 0 bases short and J 4 bases short, with 13 bases between. CDR3 size: 15 residues. As DNA, the CDR3 is TGCAGCGTTGAAGATGTTACGGTTGGGTACAATGAGCAGTTCTTC. It codes for CSVEDVTVGYNEQFF.

This chain links TRBV5-1 with TRBJ2-2, with TRBD2 identical over 10 bases. CDR3 length equals 17 residues. The V segment lost 0 bases and the J segment 2 bases; nucleotides outside the gene matches: 4. Germline lookup yields CDR1 SGHRS and CDR2 YFSETQ. CDR3 protein: CASSLGGLAANTGELFF. CDR3 nucleotides: TGCGCCAGCAGCTTGGGAGGACTAGCGGCCAACACCGGGGAGCTGTTTTTT.

The chain joins TRBV4-1 to TRBJ1-4; possible D gene TRBD1, 6 bases. Germline CDR1 reads MGHRA; CDR2 reads YSYEKL. This CDR3 contains 16 residues. V lost 4 bases and J 7 bases, leaving 19 bases between the germline ends. As DNA, the CDR3 is TGCGCCAGCAGCCTAACAAGGGGGGAGCTAGGTGAAAAACTGTTTTTT. This gives the protein CASSLTRGELGEKLFF.

V is TRBV5-1 and J is TRBJ2-1; 7 bases are shared with TRBD2. With 0 bases clipped from V and 5 bases from J, the junction kept 8 bases outside the gene matches. The CDR3 length is 16 residues. Germline values: CDR1 SGHRS, CDR2 YFSETQ. The CDR3: CASSLVGAGLHNEQFF. In DNA, the CDR3 is TGCGCCAGCAGCTTGGTCGGAGCGGGACTCCACAATGAGCAGTTCTTC.

This clonotype has just a few counts. The CDR3 DNA follows: TGTGCCAGCAGTACTCCAACTAGCGGGAGGGCTTACGAGCAGTACTTC. The encoded protein is CASSTPTSGRAYEQYF. This chain uses TRBV28 with TRBJ2-7; 13 bases agree with TRBD2. Trimming cost V 5 bases and J 4 bases; bases outside gene matches: 8. There are 16 residues in the CDR3. The germline V gene has CDR1 MDHEN and CDR2 SYDVKM.

This chain joins TRBV27 and TRBJ2-2; perhaps TRBD1 as D (5 bases). This CDR3 is 18 amino acids long. Germline V gene data show CDR1 as MNHEY and CDR2 as SMNVEV (reference sequence). V lost 3 bases and J lost 4, with 21 bases in between. The CDR3 sequence: CASSLGLGQLITTGELFF. Here the CDR3 DNA reads TGTGCCAGCAGTTTGGGTCTGGGGCAGCTGATAACCACCGGGGAGCTGTTTTTT.

The chain has TRBV27 and TRBJ2-3; no definite D call. Germline CDR1 is MNHEY and CDR2 is SMNVEV (reference sequence). Trimming shortened V by 2 bases and J by 1 base, and 10 bases separated the two germline ends. This CDR3 comprises 15 residues. The CDR3 coding sequence is TGTGCCAGCAGTTTAAAACTCGGGCGCACAGATACGCAGTATTTT. Its translation: CASSLKLGRTDTQYF.

The V and J genes are TRBV10-3 and TRBJ2-3; 7 bases match TRBD1. The V gene end was trimmed by 3 bases and the J gene end by 4 bases; junction bases not matched to a gene: 7. The CDR3 runs 15 residues. CDR1 ENHRY and CDR2 SYGVKD come from the germline V gene. The CDR3 reads CAISDTNRGPDTQYF. DNA for the CDR3: TGTGCCATCAGTGACACCAACAGGGGCCCAGATACGCAGTATTTT.